These T cell receptor beta chains were read from a single sample in a study of blood T cell repertoires in COVID-19. Produced via immunoSEQ multiplex PCR; TCRdb's table is partial and in-frame only. Of 95,000 to 130,000 clones in the sample, around 78% were seen once. The specimen was peripheral blood. These receptors originate from a man aged 25 to 45 with acute or convalescent COVID-19. Each CDR3 is given with its conserved first and last residue. D genes are given only for firm matches. Clone size is not always given. Where it is, it says once, few, many or a class for expanded clones.

.	.	TRBJ1-4	TRBV3-1/TRBV3-2	CASSQKSRYAGTPTNEKLFF	TGTGCCAGCAGCCAGAAATCACGATACGCCGGGACACCAACTAATGAAAAACTGTTTTTT
.	.	TRBJ1-1	TRBV12-3/TRBV12-4	CASRTSGTEAFF	TGTGCCAGCCGAACCTCGGGTACTGAAGCTTTCTTT
few	.	TRBJ1-5	TRBV27	CASSSGFFSEPQHF	TGTGCCAGCAGTTCAGGGTTTTTTTCGGAGCCCCAGCATTTT
.	TRBD1	TRBJ2-1	TRBV6-6	CASNDRGNEQFF	TGTGCCAGCAACGACAGGGGGAATGAGCAGTTCTTC
.	.	TRBJ2-3	TRBV30	CAGGGVQGPPDTQYF	TGTGCCGGAGGGGGGGTACAGGGTCCCCCAGATACGCAGTATTTT
.	TRBD2	TRBJ2-7	TRBV6-2/TRBV6-3	CASSYRSTGLGPLEQYF	TGTGCCAGCAGTTACAGGTCTACGGGACTAGGACCCCTCGAGCAGTACTTC
.	TRBD1	TRBJ2-7	TRBV28	CASSSGGTGGYEQYF	TGTGCCAGCAGTTCGGGCGGGACAGGGGGCTACGAGCAGTACTTC
.	TRBD2	TRBJ2-1	TRBV5-1	CASSHQLAGGIDEQFF	TGCGCCAGCAGCCACCAATTAGCGGGAGGTATAGATGAGCAGTTCTTC
.	.	TRBJ1-1	TRBV5-6	CASSPAGVRAFF	TGTGCCAGCAGCCCCGCGGGGGTGAGAGCTTTCTTT
few	.	TRBJ1-5	TRBV3-1/TRBV3-2	CASSQDRGLSSNQPQHF	TGTGCCAGCAGCCAAGATCGAGGACTTAGTAGCAATCAGCCCCAGCATTTT
.	.	TRBJ1-1	TRBV5-6	CASSFRNTEAFF	TGTGCCAGCAGCTTCCGGAACACTGAAGCTTTCTTT
.	TRBD1	TRBJ2-1	TRBV25-1	CASSEILGQGSEQFF	TGTGCCAGCAGTGAAATTCTCGGACAGGGCAGTGAGCAGTTCTTC
.	.	TRBJ2-2	TRBV5-4	CASSFFGRAGRAGELFF	TGTGCCAGCAGCTTTTTCGGCAGGGCGGGAAGAGCCGGGGAGCTGTTTTTT
once	TRBD1	TRBJ1-1	TRBV9	CASRGTEENTEAFF	TGTGCCAGCAGGGGGACAGAGGAGAACACTGAAGCTTTCTTT
.	.	TRBJ1-5	TRBV30	CAWSGGGNQPQHF	TGTGCCTGGAGTGGAGGAGGAAATCAGCCCCAGCATTTT
few	.	TRBJ1-3	TRBV6-1	CASSEEAGGGGNTIYF	TGTGCCAGCAGTGAAGAGGCCGGGGGTGGGGGAAACACCATATATTTT
.	TRBD1	TRBJ1-2	TRBV30	CAWWTGGVYGYTF	TGTGCCTGGTGGACAGGGGGTGTCTATGGCTACACCTTC
.	.	TRBJ1-1	TRBV7-3	CASSGVRQMNTEAFF	TGTGCCAGCAGCGGAGTAAGGCAGATGAACACTGAAGCTTTCTTT
.	.	TRBJ2-5	TRBV4-1	CASSQGGPQETQYF	TGCGCCAGCAGCCAAGGAGGGCCTCAAGAGACCCAGTACTTC
.	.	TRBJ2-2	TRBV27	CASSPLPGYGELFF	TGTGCCAGCAGTCCCCTGCCGGGGTATGGGGAGCTGTTTTTT
.	TRBD2	TRBJ2-2	TRBV27	CASSLSTAGGYTGELFF	TGTGCCAGCAGTTTAAGTACGGCGGGGGGCTACACCGGGGAGCTGTTTTTT
.	.	TRBJ2-3	TRBV14	CASSQRQGTDTQYF	TGTGCCAGCAGCCAACGACAGGGCACAGATACGCAGTATTTT
.	.	TRBJ2-3	TRBV5-8	CASSSRQGRGNTQYF	TGTGCCAGCAGCTCCCGACAGGGGAGGGGGAATACGCAGTATTTT
.	TRBD1	TRBJ1-4	TRBV5-1	CASSLVQGATNEKLFF	TGCGCCAGCAGCTTGGTTCAGGGGGCAACTAATGAAAAACTGTTTTTT
.	TRBD1	TRBJ2-7	TRBV6-6	CASSYVDRGAYEQYF	TGTGCCAGCAGTTACGTCGACAGGGGAGCCTACGAGCAGTACTTC
.	.	TRBJ1-1	TRBV6-2/TRBV6-3	CASSYRFTEAFF	TGTGCCAGCAGTTACCGGTTTACCGAAGCTTTCTTT
.	TRBD2	TRBJ2-3	TRBV27	CASTQGGGSTDTQYF	TGTGCCAGCACCCAGGGCGGGGGAAGCACAGATACGCAGTATTTT
.	.	TRBJ2-5	TRBV3-1/TRBV3-2	CASSQDPAGFQETQYF	TGTGCCAGCAGCCAAGACCCGGCGGGGTTCCAAGAGACCCAGTACTTC
.	.	TRBJ1-2	TRBV19	CASFELGSGYTF	TGTGCCAGTTTTGAATTAGGGAGTGGCTACACCTTC
few	TRBD1	TRBJ1-2	TRBV3-1/TRBV3-2	CASSQEGQGAIDGYTF	TGTGCCAGCAGCCAAGAGGGGCAGGGGGCTATCGATGGCTACACCTTC
.	.	TRBJ2-2	TRBV7-9	CASSSGNTGELFF	TGTGCCAGCAGCTCGGGAAACACCGGGGAGCTGTTTTTT
.	TRBD2	TRBJ2-7	TRBV29-1	CSVSGGLASEQYF	TGCAGCGTTAGCGGGGGGTTAGCTAGCGAGCAGTACTTC
.	TRBD1	TRBJ1-2	TRBV11-2	CASSSFSQGAYTF	TGTGCCAGCAGTTCCTTTTCACAGGGGGCCTACACCTTC
.	TRBD2	TRBJ2-2	TRBV7-3	CASSLGLAGGAGELFF	TGTGCCAGCAGCTTAGGACTAGCGGGGGGCGCCGGGGAGCTGTTTTTT
few	TRBD2	TRBJ2-1	TRBV6-1	CATERELSPNEQFF	TGTGCCACCGAGCGGGAGTTATCCCCAAATGAGCAGTTCTTC
.	.	TRBJ2-3	TRBV4-3	CASSQGSGYGTQYF	TGCGCCAGCAGCCAAGGGAGCGGGTATGGTACGCAGTATTTT
once	.	TRBJ1-1	TRBV7-3	CASSLMRDTEAFF	TGTGCCAGCAGCTTAATGAGGGACACTGAAGCTTTCTTT
.	TRBD1	TRBJ1-5	TRBV19	CASSRDRKLPQHF	TGTGCCAGTAGCCGGGACAGGAAACTTCCCCAGCATTTT
.	.	TRBJ1-6	TRBV6-5	CASSYRFQGSPLHF	TGTGCCAGCAGTTATCGATTCCAGGGATCACCCCTCCACTTT
.	.	TRBJ1-4	TRBV3-1/TRBV3-2	CASSLKSGHLLRGTNEKLFF	TGTGCCAGCAGCTTAAAGTCGGGACACCTACTAAGAGGAACTAATGAAAAACTGTTTTTT
.	.	TRBJ2-7	TRBV9	CASSVGQGVERQYF	TGTGCCAGCAGCGTAGGGCAGGGTGTAGAAAGGCAGTACTTC
.	TRBD2	TRBJ2-7	TRBV5-4	CASSLGEGEQYF	TGTGCCAGCAGCTTGGGGGAGGGCGAGCAGTACTTC
.	.	TRBJ1-2	TRBV25-1	CASSGTGFGGYTF	TGTGCCAGCAGTGGAACAGGGTTTGGTGGCTACACCTTC